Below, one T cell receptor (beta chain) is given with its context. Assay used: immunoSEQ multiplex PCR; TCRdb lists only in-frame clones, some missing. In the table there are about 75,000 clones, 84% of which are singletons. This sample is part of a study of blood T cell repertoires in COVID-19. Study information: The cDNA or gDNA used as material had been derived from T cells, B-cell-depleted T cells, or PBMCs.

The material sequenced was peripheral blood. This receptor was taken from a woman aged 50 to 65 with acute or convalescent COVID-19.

The CDR3 region is CASSLGVSGTNEQFF. Written as DNA, the CDR3 is TGTGCCAGCAGCTTAGGGGTCAGCGGGACCAATGAGCAGTTCTTC. The chain joins TRBV11-2 to TRBJ2-1; 7 positions agree with TRBD2. Trimming at V came to 1 base and at J to 6 bases, leaving 6 bases not matched to a gene. Looked up from germline, CDR1 is SGHAT and CDR2 is FQNNGV. The CDR3 consists of 15 residues. The complete variable domain, with remaining parts taken from reference TRBV11-2 and TRBJ2-1, reads EAGVAQSPRYKIIEKRQSVAFWCNPISGHATLYWYQQILGQGPKLLIQFQNNGVVDDSQLPKDRFSAERLKGVDSTLKIQPAKLEDSAVYLCASSLGVSGTNEQFFGPGTRLTVL.